Listed below are T cell receptor beta chains from one sample, sequenced in a study of blood T cell repertoires in COVID-19. Profiling relied on immunoSEQ multiplex PCR, and the TCRdb table lists in-frame clones only, not all of them. The sample shows fewer than 70,000 clones, about 88% of them seen only once. The sequenced sample was peripheral blood. Source of these receptors: a woman aged 65 to 85 with active COVID-19. The CDR3 runs from the conserved cysteine through the conserved F or W. The D gene is left open where the match is weak. The listing skips clone size in some rows; elsewhere it reads once, few, many or a size class.

d_call,j_call,clone_size,v_call,cdr3_nt,cdr3_aa
TRBD2,TRBJ2-1,.,TRBV24-1,TGTGCCACCAGTGACGGAAATAGCGGGAGGGGATCCAATGAGCAGTTCTTC,CATSDGNSGRGSNEQFF
TRBD2,TRBJ2-3,.,TRBV9,TGTGCCAGCAGCTCAACTAGCGGATCTAGCACAGATACGCAGTATTTT,CASSSTSGSSTDTQYF
TRBD2,TRBJ2-1,.,TRBV18,TGTGCCAGCTCACCTCTTTTACGGGAGGGCTCCTACAATGAGCAGTTCTTC,CASSPLLREGSYNEQFF
TRBD1,TRBJ2-7,.,TRBV28,TGTGCCAGCACCTTACGTGGGACAGGTCCATACGAGCAGTACTTC,CASTLRGTGPYEQYF
.,TRBJ2-3,.,TRBV3-1/TRBV3-2,TGTGCCAGCAGCCAAGACCCTAGCGCAGATACGCAGTATTTT,CASSQDPSADTQYF
.,TRBJ1-1,.,TRBV9,TGTGCCAGCAGCGCGACAAACAGCCGTCGTCGCACTGAAGCTTTCTTT,CASSATNSRRRTEAFF
.,TRBJ2-1,once,TRBV7-8,TGTGCCAGCAGCTTGTACAAATACAATGAGCAGTTCTTC,CASSLYKYNEQFF
.,TRBJ2-5,once,TRBV28,TGTGCCAGCACTACCAGGTTCGAAGAGACCCAGTACTTC,CASTTRFEETQYF
.,TRBJ2-7,.,TRBV4-2,TGTGCCAGCAGCCAAGTAAAACCGGGATCAAGCAGCTACGAGCAGTACTTC,CASSQVKPGSSSYEQYF
.,TRBJ2-1,.,TRBV30,TGTGCCTGGAGCGGTACTAGACACCTTCAGGGGTACAATGAGCAGTTCTTC,CAWSGTRHLQGYNEQFF
.,TRBJ1-2,.,TRBV28,TGTGCCAGCAGTCCCCTTATAGGTCAGGGTTTTAACTATGGCTACACCTTC,CASSPLIGQGFNYGYTF
TRBD1,TRBJ1-5,.,TRBV19,TGTGCCAGTAGCCATGTAGGGGGCCGGGATCAGCCCCAGCATTTT,CASSHVGGRDQPQHF
.,TRBJ2-3,.,TRBV7-9,TGTGCCAGCAGCGCCGGGAGTAGCACAGATACGCAGTATTTT,CASSAGSSTDTQYF
.,TRBJ1-2,.,TRBV6-5,TGTGCCAGCAGTTACTCCCCGACAGAAGACTATGGCTACACCTTC,CASSYSPTEDYGYTF
.,TRBJ1-1,.,TRBV18,TGTGCCAGCTCACCCCAACCCACGAGTAACACTGAAGCTTTCTTT,CASSPQPTSNTEAFF
TRBD2,TRBJ2-5,.,TRBV6-2/TRBV6-3,TGTGCCAGCAGTCTAGCGGGGGCTCAAGAGACCCAGTACTTC,CASSLAGAQETQYF
.,TRBJ1-3,.,TRBV9,TGTGCCAGCAGCGCGAACCGACAGACCAGCTCTGGAAACACCATATATTTT,CASSANRQTSSGNTIYF
.,TRBJ2-3,.,TRBV6-5,TGTGCCAGCAGTTCGGGGATAACAGATACGCAGTATTTT,CASSSGITDTQYF
TRBD2,TRBJ2-3,few,TRBV7-2,TGTGCCAGCAGCTTCAGCGGGACCGTTGGTACGCAGTATTTT,CASSFSGTVGTQYF
TRBD2,TRBJ2-5,.,TRBV7-9,TGTGCCAGCAGCTTAGTTAGGACTAGCGGGATCAAAGAGACCCAGTACTTC,CASSLVRTSGIKETQYF
TRBD1,TRBJ1-1,.,TRBV5-6,TGTGCCAGCAGCTGGGGGACAGGGGGCTTGAACACTGAAGCTTTCTTT,CASSWGTGGLNTEAFF
.,TRBJ2-3,.,TRBV11-3,TGTGCCAGCAGCTTAAATCGGGACACAGATACGCAGTATTTT,CASSLNRDTDTQYF
.,TRBJ1-2,.,TRBV18,TGTGCCAGCTCCGACACCCGCGAATATGGCTACACCTTC,CASSDTREYGYTF
TRBD2,TRBJ2-5,.,TRBV2,TGTGCCAGCACGGGCGTAGCGGGAGTGTCTGAGACCCAGTACTTC,CASTGVAGVSETQYF
.,TRBJ2-1,.,TRBV7-3,TGTGCCAGCAGCTTTTCGGAAACTAACTACAATGAGCAGTTCTTC,CASSFSETNYNEQFF
TRBD1,TRBJ2-1,.,TRBV23-1,TGCGCCAGCAGCCGGACAGGGGTGAATGAGCAGTTCTTC,CASSRTGVNEQFF
.,TRBJ1-2,.,TRBV6-5,TGTGCCAGCGGCTGGGGGGGTCGGGACTATGGCTACACCTTC,CASGWGGRDYGYTF
TRBD2,TRBJ2-7,.,TRBV7-2,TGTGCCAGCAGATATTCACCGACTAGCAGTTACGAGCAGTACTTC,CASRYSPTSSYEQYF
.,TRBJ2-1,.,TRBV7-8,TGTGCCAGCAGCTTAGTCAGGAGGGTTTCCTACAATGAGCAGTTCTTC,CASSLVRRVSYNEQFF
.,TRBJ2-2,.,TRBV27,TGTGCCAGCAGTTTATCGCCCCCCCGACTCGACGCCGGGGAGCTGTTTTTT,CASSLSPPRLDAGELFF
.,TRBJ2-1,.,TRBV14,TGTGCCAGCAGCCTATACAATGAGCAGTTCTTC,CASSLYNEQFF
TRBD1,TRBJ2-7,.,TRBV5-5,TGTGCCAGCAGCTTGGTAGGGCAGGGGGCCTCCTACGAGCAGTACTTC,CASSLVGQGASYEQYF
.,TRBJ2-2,.,TRBV18,TGTGCCAGCTCACCACGCAGGAACACCGGGGAGCTGTTTTTT,CASSPRRNTGELFF
.,TRBJ2-5,.,TRBV5-1,TGCGCCAGCAGCGGCGGTAGCCTACAAGAGACCCAGTACTTC,CASSGGSLQETQYF
TRBD1,TRBJ2-3,.,TRBV19,TGTGCCAGTAGTAGCGCAGGGGGCTGGGATACGCAGTATTTT,CASSSAGGWDTQYF
TRBD1,TRBJ2-7,few,TRBV4-2,TGTGCCAGCAGCCAAAAAGTCTTCCCGGGACAGGAGCCCTACGAGCAGTACTTC,CASSQKVFPGQEPYEQYF
TRBD1,TRBJ1-2,.,TRBV7-2,TGTGCCAGCAGCTCGCCGGGACAGAACTTCTATGGCTACACCTTC,CASSSPGQNFYGYTF
TRBD1,TRBJ2-6,.,TRBV14,TGTGCCAGCAGTCTTACCGGGACAGGAATTCTCTCTGGGGCCAACGTCCTGACTTTC,CASSLTGTGILSGANVLTF
TRBD1,TRBJ2-7,.,TRBV19,TGTGCCAGTAGTATAGGGACAGGAGGATACGAGCAGTACTTC,CASSIGTGGYEQYF
.,TRBJ2-7,.,TRBV7-8,TGTGCCAGCAGCTTAATGAGCGGATCCTACGAGCAGTACTTC,CASSLMSGSYEQYF
TRBD2,TRBJ2-5,.,TRBV7-9,TGTGCCACTCGGGGCGGGAGTGGCGAGACCCAGTACTTC,CATRGGSGETQYF
TRBD2,TRBJ2-5,.,TRBV2,TGTGCCAGCAGCCAGCGGGAGGGTCAAGAGACCCAGTACTTC,CASSQREGQETQYF
.,TRBJ2-1,.,TRBV11-3,TGTGCCAGCAGCCCGTCCTTAGGAGGGGAGGTCGACAATGAGCAGTTCTTC,CASSPSLGGEVDNEQFF
.,TRBJ2-2,.,TRBV18,TGTGCCAGCTCACCATCACAGGTCACCGGGGAGCTGTTTTTT,CASSPSQVTGELFF
TRBD2,TRBJ2-1,.,TRBV15,TGTGCCACCAGCAGTGAAAGACTAGCCTCCTCCTACAATGAGCAGTTCTTC,CATSSERLASSYNEQFF
TRBD1,TRBJ2-7,.,TRBV2,TGTGCCAGCAGGGACAGGCTTCACTCCTACGAGCAGTACTTC,CASRDRLHSYEQYF
.,TRBJ2-2,.,TRBV19,TGTGCCAGTAGTATTAATCGGGTGAACACCGGGGAGCTGTTTTTT,CASSINRVNTGELFF
.,TRBJ1-1,.,TRBV10-1,TGCGCCAGCAGTGTAAACAGACCTGTGGACACTGAAGCTTTCTTT,CASSVNRPVDTEAFF
TRBD1,TRBJ2-7,once,TRBV18,TGTGCCAGCTCACCACGCTCTGATGGGGACAGTATCTACGAGCAGTACTTC,CASSPRSDGDSIYEQYF
TRBD1,TRBJ2-7,.,TRBV4-1,TGCGCCAGCAGCCAGGGGGGACAGGAGATTTACGAGCAGTACTTC,CASSQGGQEIYEQYF